Shown below are 5 T cell receptor beta chains from a single sample sequenced in a study of T cells after yellow fever vaccination. Via MiXCR, TCRdb re-called the 5' RACE reads, giving one row per CDR3 protein. The sample consists of roughly 85,000 distinct CDR3 sequences, about 14% of them appearing once. The input for sequencing was CD8+ T cells not binding an NS4B(214-222) dextramer, sorted from PBMCs, taken less than 25 days after the first yellow fever vaccination. The receptors derive from a young man who received the YFV17D yellow fever vaccine.

This clonotype was seen only a few times. Sequence at one end of the junction differs from germline and may be a read error. The chain uses TRBV4-1 and TRBJ2-3, with 13 positions matching TRBD2. CDR1 is MGHRA, CDR2 YSYEKL, per germline. This CDR3 has 21 amino acids. Here the CDR3 reads CASSEEGSPWTSGGSTDTQYF. The CDR3 DNA sequence: TGCGCCAGCAGCGAAGAGGGAAGCCCTTGGACTAGCGGGGGATCCACAGATACGCAGTATTTT.

The J gene is TRBJ2-2, the V gene TRBV11-1, with no clear D. The V end lost 1 base, the J end lost 4 bases, and 28 bases lay between the germline ends. This CDR3 is built from 21 residues. From germline, CDR1 is SGHAT and CDR2 FQDESV (reference sequence). CDR3 sequence: CASSLDGFSTEGSSGTGELFF. Here the CDR3 DNA reads TGTGCCAGCAGCTTAGACGGGTTTAGTACTGAAGGATCCTCGGGCACCGGGGAGCTGTTTTTT.

This clonotype has only a few counts. The chain is built from TRBV5-5 and TRBJ1-4; D remains unclear. The V gene's germline CDR1 is SGHKS and CDR2 YYEKEE (reference sequence). V was cut by 1 base and J by 4 bases, with 8 bases left in between. CDR3 length: 14 amino acids. Here the CDR3 reads CASSLWRDNEKLFF. The CDR3 coding sequence is TGTGCCAGCAGCTTGTGGCGGGATAATGAAAAACTGTTTTTT.

This clonotype has ten or more counts. V gene TRBV28 combines with J gene TRBJ1-6; D not certain. With 3 bases removed from V and 6 bases from J, the gap between germline ends came to 9 bases. The germline V gene has CDR1 MDHEN and CDR2 SYDVKM. The CDR3 extends over 14 amino acids. The CDR3 bases are TGTGCCAGCAGTTTTACACAGTTTAATTCACCCCTCCACTTT. Translated, it gives CASSFTQFNSPLHF.

This chain uses TRBV12-3 or TRBV12-4 with TRBJ1-1; TRBD1 matches 10 bases. J was trimmed by 5 bases and V by 2 bases; bases with no gene match: 5. The CDR3 contains 15 residues. CDR3 residues: CASSLPGTGVTEAFF. The CDR3 DNA follows: TGTGCCAGCAGTTTACCCGGGACAGGGGTGACTGAAGCTTTCTTT.